This TCR beta chain was captured by sequencing in a study of blood T cell repertoires in COVID-19 (dated by TCRdb to between 2020 and 2021). At the level of the whole study: Collaborator samples came from the United States, Italy and Spain and covered acute and convalescent phases of COVID-19. Where available, HLA class I and class II types were obtained from metadata supplied by the sample provider rather than from assay-based typing. The material from the prospective study consisted of cDNA or gDNA derived from T cells, B-cell-depleted T cells, or PBMCs. The repertoires were released in a freely available public database intended as a resource for research on the immune response to SARS-CoV-2. Subjects who had been exposed to COVID-19, were actively infected with it, or had recovered from it provided the deeply sampled blood TCRbeta repertoires that made up the dataset. The sample metadata nearly always contained a de-identified subject ID, COVID-19 status, age in years and sex. Samples were obtained from the ongoing ImmuneRACE study (first 160 participants) and from over a thousand subjects provided by 6 global collaborators. General findings and caveats noted by the study authors: How much clinical and demographic metadata was included differed by source and by participant, and the metadata was provided uncurated.

TCRbeta CDR3 regions were amplified from genomic DNA by means of the immunoSEQ Assay, a bias-controlled multiplex PCR. For the original study's pipeline: Within the assay, amplification of reference gene primers was used to estimate how many nucleated cells each sample contained. To quantify the absolute abundance of each unique TCRbeta CDR3 rearrangement, sequence reads were collapsed and filtered. For each sample, productive Simpson clonality was calculated as the square root of Simpson's diversity index across productive rearrangements. TCRdb re-hosts the immuneACCESS table, in-frame sequences only. Its copies lack some clones; in the studies checked, an unresolved V gene accounts for under half of them, and the cause for the rest is not known. That table is the source of V, J and clone size, and D and trimming were worked out from the DNA. The sample table lists roughly 120,000 clones, 75% to 85% of them with a count of one. The ten largest clones add up to roughly 7.9% of the sample.

Collaborating institutions collected whole blood in K2EDTA tubes following their own protocols. Collaborator samples were shipped for TCRbeta analysis as frozen whole blood, isolated PBMCs, or DNA extracted from either sample type. CDR1 and CDR2, looked up from the germline V gene, are MDHEN and SYDVKM. There are 11 amino acids in the CDR3, from cysteine to phenylalanine inclusive. Only the CDR3 region is kept as DNA, spanning 33 bases read in frame from base 1. V and J are truncated by 8 bases and 6 bases respectively, leaving an intervening sequence of 8 bases. This clone came up once. No cognate antigen has been identified for it. No base-level quality is on record; no much larger clone is a single base apart.

The rearranged chain carries TRBV28 and TRBJ2-1; no D gene is confidently identified. The material sequenced was peripheral blood. This TCR was sampled from a woman aged 80 or over with active or convalescent COVID-19. The sequenced DNA is TGTGCCAGCGGCCCCCTCAATGAGCAGTTCTTC. It specifies CASGPLNEQFF. Outside the CDR3, residues come from the reference TRBV28 and TRBJ2-1 proteins, so the full variable domain is: DVKVTQSSRYLVKRTGEKVFLECVQDMDHENMFWYRQDPGLGLRLIYFSYDVKMKEKGDIPEGYSVSREKKERFSLILESASTNQTSMYLCASGPLNEQFFGPGTRLTVL.